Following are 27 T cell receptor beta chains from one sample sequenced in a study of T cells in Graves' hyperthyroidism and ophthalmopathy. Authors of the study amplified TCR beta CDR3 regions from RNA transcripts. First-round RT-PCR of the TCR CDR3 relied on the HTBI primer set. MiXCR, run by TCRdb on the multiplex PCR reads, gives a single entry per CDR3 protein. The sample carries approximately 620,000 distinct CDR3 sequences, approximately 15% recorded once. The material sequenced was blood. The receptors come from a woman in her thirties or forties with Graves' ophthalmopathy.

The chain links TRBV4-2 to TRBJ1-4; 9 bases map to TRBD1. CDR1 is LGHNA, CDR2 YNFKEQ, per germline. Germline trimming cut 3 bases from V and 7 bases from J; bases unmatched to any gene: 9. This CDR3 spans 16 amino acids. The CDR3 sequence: CASSQGTGGYGEKLFF. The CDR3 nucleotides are TGTGCCAGCAGCCAGGGTACAGGGGGCTATGGTGAAAAACTGTTTTTT.

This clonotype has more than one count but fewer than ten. The chain's CDR3 is CASSNRQADYNEQFF. CDR3 in DNA: TGTGCCAGCAGCAATCGACAGGCGGACTACAATGAGCAGTTCTTC. This sequence joins TRBV7-2 and TRBJ2-1, with D tentatively TRBD1 (6 bases). From germline, CDR1 is SGHTA and CDR2 FQGNSA. With 5 bases removed from V and 3 bases from J, the gap between germline ends came to 14 bases. The CDR3 consists of 15 residues.

The CDR3 region is CASSFSYGGANTGELFF. The CDR3 region has the DNA TGTGCCAGCAGCTTCTCATACGGGGGGGCGAACACCGGGGAGCTGTTTTTT. The chain uses TRBV5-6 and TRBJ2-2; 8 nucleotides line up with TRBD2. The CDR3 totals 17 residues. The V segment lost 2 bases and the J segment 0 bases; nucleotides outside the gene matches: 6. Germline V CDR1 and CDR2: SGHDT, YYEEEE.

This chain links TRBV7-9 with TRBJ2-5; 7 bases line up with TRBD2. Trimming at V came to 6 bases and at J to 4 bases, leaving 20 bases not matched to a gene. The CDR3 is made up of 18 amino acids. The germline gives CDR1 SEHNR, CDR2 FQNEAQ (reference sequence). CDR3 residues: CASSSTIAGRTRLETQYF. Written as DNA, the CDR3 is TGTGCCAGCAGTTCAACAATCGCCGGCCGGACTAGATTAGAGACCCAGTACTTC.

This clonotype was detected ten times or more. The CDR3 DNA is TGTGCCAGCTCACCAGCCCAGGGCTACGAGCAGTACTTC. Translating gives CASSPAQGYEQYF. The rearrangement uses TRBV18 and TRBJ2-7; tentatively, D is TRBD1 (5 bases). There are 13 residues in the CDR3. Germline V gene data show CDR1 as KGHSH and CDR2 as LQKENI. The ends were cut back, 2 bases at V and 3 bases at J, with 8 bases in the middle.

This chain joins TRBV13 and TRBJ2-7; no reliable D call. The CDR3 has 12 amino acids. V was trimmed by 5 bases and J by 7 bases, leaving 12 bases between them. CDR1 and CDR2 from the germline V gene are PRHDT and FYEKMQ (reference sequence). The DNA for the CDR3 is TGTGCCAGCAGCCTACCTTTCCGGGAGCAGTACTTC. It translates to CASSLPFREQYF.

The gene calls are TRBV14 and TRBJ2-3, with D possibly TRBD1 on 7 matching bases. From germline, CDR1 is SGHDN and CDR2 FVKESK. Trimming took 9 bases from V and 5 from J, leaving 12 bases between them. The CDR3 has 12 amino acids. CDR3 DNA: TGTGCCAGTCGGCAGGGGGGAGATACGCAGTATTTT. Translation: CASRQGGDTQYF.

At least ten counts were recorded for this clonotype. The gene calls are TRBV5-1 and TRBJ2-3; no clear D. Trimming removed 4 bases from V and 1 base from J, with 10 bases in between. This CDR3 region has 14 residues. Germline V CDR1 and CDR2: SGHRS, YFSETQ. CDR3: CASSMSGGTDTQYF. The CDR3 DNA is TGCGCCAGCAGCATGAGTGGCGGCACAGATACGCAGTATTTT.

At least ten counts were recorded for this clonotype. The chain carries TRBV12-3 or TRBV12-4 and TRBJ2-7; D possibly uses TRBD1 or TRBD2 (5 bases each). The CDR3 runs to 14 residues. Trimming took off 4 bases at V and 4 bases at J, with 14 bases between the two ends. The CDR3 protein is CASSSPGTLYEQYF. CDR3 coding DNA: TGTGCCAGCAGTTCTCCCGGGACCCTATACGAGCAGTACTTC.

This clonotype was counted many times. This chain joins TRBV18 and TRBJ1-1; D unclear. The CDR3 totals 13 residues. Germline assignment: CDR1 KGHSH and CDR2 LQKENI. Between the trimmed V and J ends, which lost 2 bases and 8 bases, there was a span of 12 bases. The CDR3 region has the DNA TGTGCCAGCTCACCAGCGTCCCGCAGGGAAGCTTTCTTT. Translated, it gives CASSPASRREAFF.

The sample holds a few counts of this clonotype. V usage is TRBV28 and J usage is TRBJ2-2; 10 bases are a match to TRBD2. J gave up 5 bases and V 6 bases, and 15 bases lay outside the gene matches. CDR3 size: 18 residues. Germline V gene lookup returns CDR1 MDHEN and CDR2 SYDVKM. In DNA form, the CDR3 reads TGTGCCAGCAGCTGGGACAGGCTGGGACTAGCGACGACCGGGGAGCTGTTTTTT. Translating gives CASSWDRLGLATTGELFF.

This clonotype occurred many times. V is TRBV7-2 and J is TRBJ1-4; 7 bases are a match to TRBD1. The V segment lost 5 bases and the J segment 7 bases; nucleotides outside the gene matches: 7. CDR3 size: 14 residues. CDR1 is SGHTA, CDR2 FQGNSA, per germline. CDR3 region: CASSPARGFEKLFF. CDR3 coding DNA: TGTGCCAGCAGCCCAGCCAGGGGGTTTGAAAAACTGTTTTTT.

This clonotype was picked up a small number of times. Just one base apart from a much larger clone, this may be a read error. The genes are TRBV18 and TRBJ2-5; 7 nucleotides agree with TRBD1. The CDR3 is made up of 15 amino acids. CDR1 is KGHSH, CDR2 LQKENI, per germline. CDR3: CASSPTTGPQETQHF. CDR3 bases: TGTGCCAGCTCACCAACGACAGGGCCCCAAGAGACCCAGCACTTC. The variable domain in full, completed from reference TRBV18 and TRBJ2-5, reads NAGVMQNPRHLVRRRGQEARLRCSPMKGHSHVYWYRQLPEEGLKFMVYLQKENIIDESGMPKERFSAEFPKEGPSILRIQQVVRGDSAAYFCASSPTTGPQETQHFGPGTRLLVL.

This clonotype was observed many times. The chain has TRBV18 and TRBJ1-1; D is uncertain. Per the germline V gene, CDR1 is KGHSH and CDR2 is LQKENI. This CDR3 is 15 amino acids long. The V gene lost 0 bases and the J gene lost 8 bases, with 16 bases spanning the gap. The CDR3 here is CASSPPYGKLTEAFF. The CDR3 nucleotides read TGTGCCAGCTCACCACCTTATGGAAAATTAACAGAAGCTTTCTTT.

The CDR3 region has the DNA TGCGCCAGCAGTGGTCTCGAAGCGGGAGTAGGTTACAATGAGCAGTTCTTC. As protein: CASSGLEAGVGYNEQFF. The chain joins TRBV10-2 to TRBJ2-1; the match to TRBD2 covers 8 bases. Unmatched junction bases numbered 12, after V lost 4 bases and J lost 4 bases. Germline V gene data show CDR1 as WSHSY and CDR2 as SAAADI. The length of the CDR3 is 17 residues.

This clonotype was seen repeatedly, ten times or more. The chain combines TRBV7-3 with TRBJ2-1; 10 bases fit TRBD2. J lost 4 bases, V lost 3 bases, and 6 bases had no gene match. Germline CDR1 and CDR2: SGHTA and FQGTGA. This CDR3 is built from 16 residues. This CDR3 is CASSFLLAGEYNEQFF. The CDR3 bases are TGTGCCAGCAGCTTCCTCCTAGCGGGGGAGTACAATGAGCAGTTCTTC.

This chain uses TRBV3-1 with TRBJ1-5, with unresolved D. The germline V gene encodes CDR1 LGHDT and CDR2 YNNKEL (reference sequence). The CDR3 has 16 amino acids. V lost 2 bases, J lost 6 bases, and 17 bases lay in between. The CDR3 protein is CASSQSTSTLVQPQHF. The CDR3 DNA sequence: TGTGCCAGCAGCCAAAGTACCAGCACTTTAGTTCAGCCCCAGCATTTT.

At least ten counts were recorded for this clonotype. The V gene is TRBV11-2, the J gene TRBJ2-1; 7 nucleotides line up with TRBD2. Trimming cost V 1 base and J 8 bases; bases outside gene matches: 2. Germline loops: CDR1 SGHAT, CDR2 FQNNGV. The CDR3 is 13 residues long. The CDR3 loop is CASSLGLAHEQFF. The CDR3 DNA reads TGTGCCAGCAGCTTAGGACTAGCCCATGAGCAGTTCTTC.

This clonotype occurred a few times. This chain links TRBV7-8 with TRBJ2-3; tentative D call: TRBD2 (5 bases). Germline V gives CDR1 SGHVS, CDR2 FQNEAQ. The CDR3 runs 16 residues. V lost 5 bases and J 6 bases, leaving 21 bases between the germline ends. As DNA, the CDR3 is TGTGCCAGCAGCCTCCGGCGGGTCCGGGCTTGGGATACGCAGTATTTT. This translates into CASSLRRVRAWDTQYF.

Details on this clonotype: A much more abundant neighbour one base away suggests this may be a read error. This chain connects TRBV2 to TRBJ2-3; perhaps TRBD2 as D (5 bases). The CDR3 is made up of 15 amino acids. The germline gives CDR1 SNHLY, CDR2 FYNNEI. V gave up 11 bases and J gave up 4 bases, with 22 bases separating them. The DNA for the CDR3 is TGTGCCGGCACTCCAGCTAACGCGAGGGCAGATACGCAGTATTTT. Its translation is CAGTPANARADTQYF. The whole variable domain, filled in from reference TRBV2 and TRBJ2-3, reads EPEVTQTPSHQVTQMGQEVILRCVPISNHLYFYWYRQILGQKVEFLVSFYNNEISEKSEIFDDQFSVERPDGSNFTLKIRSTKLEDSAMYFCAGTPANARADTQYFGPGTRLTVL.

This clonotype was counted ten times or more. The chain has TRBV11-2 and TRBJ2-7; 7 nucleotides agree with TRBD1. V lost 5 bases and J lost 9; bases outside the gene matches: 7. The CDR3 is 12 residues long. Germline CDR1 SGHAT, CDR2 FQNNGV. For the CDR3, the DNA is TGTGCCAGCAGCCCAGACAGGGTCGCGCAGTACTTC. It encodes CASSPDRVAQYF. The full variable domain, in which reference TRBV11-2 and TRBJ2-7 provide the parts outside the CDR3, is EAGVAQSPRYKIIEKRQSVAFWCNPISGHATLYWYQQILGQGPKLLIQFQNNGVVDDSQLPKDRFSAERLKGVDSTLKIQPAKLEDSAVYLCASSPDRVAQYFGPGTRLTVT.

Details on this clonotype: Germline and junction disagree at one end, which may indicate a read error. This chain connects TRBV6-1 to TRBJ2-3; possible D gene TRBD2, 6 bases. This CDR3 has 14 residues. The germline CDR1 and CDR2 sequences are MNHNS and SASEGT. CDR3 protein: CAISPGLNTDTQYF. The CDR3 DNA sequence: TGTGCCATCAGTCCGGGACTTAACACAGATACGCAGTATTTT.

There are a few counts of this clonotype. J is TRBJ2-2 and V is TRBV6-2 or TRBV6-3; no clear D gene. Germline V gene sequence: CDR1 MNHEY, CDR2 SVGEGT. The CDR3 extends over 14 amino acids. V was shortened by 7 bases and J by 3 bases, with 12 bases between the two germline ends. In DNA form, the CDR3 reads TGTGCCAGCAACCAAAGGACCGACACCGGGGAGCTGTTTTTT. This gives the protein CASNQRTDTGELFF.

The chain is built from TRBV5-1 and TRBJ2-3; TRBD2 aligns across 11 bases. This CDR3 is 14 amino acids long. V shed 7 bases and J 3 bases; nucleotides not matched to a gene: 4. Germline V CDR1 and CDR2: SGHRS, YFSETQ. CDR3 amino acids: CASEASGGTDTQYF. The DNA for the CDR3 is TGCGCCAGCGAGGCTAGCGGGGGGACAGATACGCAGTATTTT. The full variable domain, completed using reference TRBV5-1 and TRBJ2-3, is KAGVTQTPRYLIKTRGQQVTLSCSPISGHRSVSWYQQTPGQGLQFLFEYFSETQRNKGNFPGRFSGRQFSNSRSEMNVSTLELGDSALYLCASEASGGTDTQYFGPGTRLTVL.

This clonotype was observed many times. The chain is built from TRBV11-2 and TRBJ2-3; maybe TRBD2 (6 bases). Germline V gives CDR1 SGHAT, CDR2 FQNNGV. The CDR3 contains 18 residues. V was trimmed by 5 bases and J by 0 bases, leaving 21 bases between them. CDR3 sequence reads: CASSPGRPVTSSTDTQYF. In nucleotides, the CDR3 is TGTGCCAGCAGCCCGGGGAGGCCCGTAACTTCTAGCACAGATACGCAGTATTTT.

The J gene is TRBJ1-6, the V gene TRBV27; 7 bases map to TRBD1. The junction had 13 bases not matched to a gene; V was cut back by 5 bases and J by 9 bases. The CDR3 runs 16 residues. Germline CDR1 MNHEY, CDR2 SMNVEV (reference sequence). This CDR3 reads CASSPHRQGGSSPLHF. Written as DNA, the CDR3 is TGTGCCAGCAGTCCACACCGACAGGGCGGGAGTTCACCCCTCCACTTT.

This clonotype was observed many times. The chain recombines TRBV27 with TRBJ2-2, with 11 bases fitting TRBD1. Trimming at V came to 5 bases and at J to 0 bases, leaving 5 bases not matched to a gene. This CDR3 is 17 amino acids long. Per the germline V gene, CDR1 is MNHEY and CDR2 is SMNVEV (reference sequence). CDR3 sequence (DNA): TGTGCCAGCAGTCCAGGGACAGGGGGGACGAACACCGGGGAGCTGTTTTTT. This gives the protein CASSPGTGGTNTGELFF.